What follows is one TCR beta chain and its context. The repertoire was sequenced with immunoSEQ multiplex PCR; TCRdb's copy has only in-frame clones and lacks some. The table records more than 75,000 clones, around 86% of them present only once. This entry belongs to a study of technical replicates of blood from a few donors. Trimming at V came to 0 bases and at J to 3 bases, leaving 10 bases not matched to a gene. Germline V lookup: CDR1 ENHRY, CDR2 SYGVKD. The CDR3 sequence is 18 residues long. The chain employs TRBV10-3 and TRBJ1-2; 10 positions match TRBD1. This TCR was sampled from a human donor in good health. Some clones in this sample may be carry-over from other donors' samples. The sample taken for sequencing was PBMCs. The CDR3, as DNA: TGTGCCATCAGTGAGTCGCTATTAGGGACAGGGGATCACTATGGCTACACCTTC. Encoded protein: CAISESLLGTGDHYGYTF.